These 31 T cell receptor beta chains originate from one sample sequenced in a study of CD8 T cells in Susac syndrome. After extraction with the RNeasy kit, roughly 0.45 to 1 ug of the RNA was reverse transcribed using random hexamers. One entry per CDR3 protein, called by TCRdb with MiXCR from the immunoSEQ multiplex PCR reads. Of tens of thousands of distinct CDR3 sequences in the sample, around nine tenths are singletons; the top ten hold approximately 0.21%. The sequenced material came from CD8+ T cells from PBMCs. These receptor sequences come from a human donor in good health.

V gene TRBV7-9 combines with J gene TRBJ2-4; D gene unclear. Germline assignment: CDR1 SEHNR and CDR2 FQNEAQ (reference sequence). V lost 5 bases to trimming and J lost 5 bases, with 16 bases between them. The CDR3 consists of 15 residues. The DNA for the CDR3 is TGTGCCAGCAGCAGCGATCCCGCGGTCCAAAACATTCAGTACTTC. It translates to CASSSDPAVQNIQYF.

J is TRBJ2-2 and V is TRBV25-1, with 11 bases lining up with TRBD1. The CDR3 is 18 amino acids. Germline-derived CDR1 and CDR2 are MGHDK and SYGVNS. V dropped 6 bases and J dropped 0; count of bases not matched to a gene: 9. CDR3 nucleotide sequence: TGTGCCAGCAGGCCGGGGACAGGGGGAGAAGCGAACACCGGGGAGCTGTTTTTT. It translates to CASRPGTGGEANTGELFF.

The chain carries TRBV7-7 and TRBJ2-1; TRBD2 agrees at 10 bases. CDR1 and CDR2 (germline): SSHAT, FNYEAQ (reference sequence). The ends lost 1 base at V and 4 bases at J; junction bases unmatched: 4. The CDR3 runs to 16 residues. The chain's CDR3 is CASSLVAGGFYNEQFF. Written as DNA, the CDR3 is TGTGCCAGCAGCTTAGTAGCGGGGGGTTTTTACAATGAGCAGTTCTTC.

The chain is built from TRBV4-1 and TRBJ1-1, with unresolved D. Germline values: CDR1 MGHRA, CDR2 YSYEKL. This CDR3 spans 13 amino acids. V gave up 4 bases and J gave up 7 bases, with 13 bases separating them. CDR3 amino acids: CASSRSTDYEAFF. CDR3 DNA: TGCGCCAGCAGCCGATCCACGGACTATGAAGCTTTCTTT.

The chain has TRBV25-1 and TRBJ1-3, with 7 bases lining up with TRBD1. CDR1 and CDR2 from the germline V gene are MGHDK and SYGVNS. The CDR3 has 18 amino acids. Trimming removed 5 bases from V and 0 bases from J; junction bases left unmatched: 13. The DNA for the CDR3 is TGTGCCAGCAGTCCTGGGGCCGGCCGGGACAGCTCTGGAAACACCATATATTTT. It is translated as CASSPGAGRDSSGNTIYF.

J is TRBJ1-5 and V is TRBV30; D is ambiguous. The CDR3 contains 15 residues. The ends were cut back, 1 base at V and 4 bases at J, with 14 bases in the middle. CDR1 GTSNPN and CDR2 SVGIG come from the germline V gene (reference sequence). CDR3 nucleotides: TGTGCCTGGAGTGAGTCCGTGGCTCTAAATCAGCCCCAGCATTTT. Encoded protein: CAWSESVALNQPQHF.

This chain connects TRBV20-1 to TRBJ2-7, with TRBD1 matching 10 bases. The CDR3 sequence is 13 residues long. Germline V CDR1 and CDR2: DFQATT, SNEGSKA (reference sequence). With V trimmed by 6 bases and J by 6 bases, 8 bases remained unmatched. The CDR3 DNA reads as TGCAGTGCACCGGGACAGGGGACCGCCGAGCAGTACTTC. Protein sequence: CSAPGQGTAEQYF.

The chain's CDR3 is CASSMLGNQPQHF. The CDR3 DNA follows: TGTGCCAGTAGTATGTTGGGCAATCAGCCCCAGCATTTT. The V call is TRBV19, the J call TRBJ1-5; D gene unclear. V shed 3 bases and J shed 2 bases, with 5 bases lying between them. This CDR3 is 13 amino acids long. The germline V gene has CDR1 LNHDA and CDR2 SQIVND (reference sequence). Supplemented by reference TRBV19 and TRBJ1-5, the full variable domain reads DGGITQSPKYLFRKEGQNVTLSCEQNLNHDAMYWYRQDPGQGLRLIYYSQIVNDFQKGDIAEGYSVSREKKESFPLTVTSAQKNPTAFYLCASSMLGNQPQHFGDGTRLSIL.

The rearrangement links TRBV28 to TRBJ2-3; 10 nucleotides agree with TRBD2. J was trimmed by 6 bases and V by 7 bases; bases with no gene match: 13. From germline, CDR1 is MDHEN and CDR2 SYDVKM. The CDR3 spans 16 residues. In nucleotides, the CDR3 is TGTGCCAGCACCCAACTAGCGGGGCACAGCAGGGATACGCAGTATTTT. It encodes CASTQLAGHSRDTQYF. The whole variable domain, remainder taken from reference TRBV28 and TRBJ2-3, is DVKVTQSSRYLVKRTGEKVFLECVQDMDHENMFWYRQDPGLGLRLIYFSYDVKMKEKGDIPEGYSVSREKKERFSLILESASTNQTSMYLCASTQLAGHSRDTQYFGPGTRLTVL.

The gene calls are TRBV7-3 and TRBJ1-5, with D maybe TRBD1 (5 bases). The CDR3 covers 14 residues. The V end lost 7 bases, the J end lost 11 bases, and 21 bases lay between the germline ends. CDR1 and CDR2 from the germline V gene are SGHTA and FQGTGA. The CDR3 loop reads CASNSIWGGSAQHF. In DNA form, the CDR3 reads TGTGCCAGCAACTCGATTTGGGGGGGTAGTGCCCAGCATTTT.

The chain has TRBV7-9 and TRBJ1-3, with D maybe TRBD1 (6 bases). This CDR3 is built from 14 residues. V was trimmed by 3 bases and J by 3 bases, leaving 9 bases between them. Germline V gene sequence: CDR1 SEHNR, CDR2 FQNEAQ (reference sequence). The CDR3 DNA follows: TGTGCCAGCAGCTTCAGGGGTGTTGGAAACACCATATATTTT. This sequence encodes CASSFRGVGNTIYF.

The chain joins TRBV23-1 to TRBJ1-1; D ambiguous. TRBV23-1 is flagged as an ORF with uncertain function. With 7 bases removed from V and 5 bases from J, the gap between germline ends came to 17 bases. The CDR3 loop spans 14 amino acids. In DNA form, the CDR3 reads TGCGCCAGCACGGTTCCCAGTCCAAGAACTGAAGCTTTCTTT. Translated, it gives CASTVPSPRTEAFF.

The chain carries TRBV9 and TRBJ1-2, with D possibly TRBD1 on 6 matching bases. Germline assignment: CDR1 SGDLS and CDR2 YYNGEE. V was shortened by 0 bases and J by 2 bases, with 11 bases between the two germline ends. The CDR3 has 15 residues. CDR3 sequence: CASSVGAGGNYGYTF. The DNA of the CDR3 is TGTGCCAGCAGCGTAGGAGCCGGGGGCAACTATGGCTACACCTTC.

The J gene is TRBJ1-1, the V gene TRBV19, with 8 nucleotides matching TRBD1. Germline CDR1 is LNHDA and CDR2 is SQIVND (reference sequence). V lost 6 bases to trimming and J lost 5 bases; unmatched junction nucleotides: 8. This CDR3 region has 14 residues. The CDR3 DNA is TGTGCCAGTAGGCAAGGACAGGGTTTGACTGAAGCTTTCTTT. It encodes CASRQGQGLTEAFF. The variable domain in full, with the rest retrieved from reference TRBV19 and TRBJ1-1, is DGGITQSPKYLFRKEGQNVTLSCEQNLNHDAMYWYRQDPGQGLRLIYYSQIVNDFQKGDIAEGYSVSREKKESFPLTVTSAQKNPTAFYLCASRQGQGLTEAFFGQGTRLTVV.

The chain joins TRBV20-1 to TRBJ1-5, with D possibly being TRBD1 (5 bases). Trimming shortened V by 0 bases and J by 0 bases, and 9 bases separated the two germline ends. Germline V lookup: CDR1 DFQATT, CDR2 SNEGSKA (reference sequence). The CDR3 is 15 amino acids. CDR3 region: CSARDLQGSNQPQHF. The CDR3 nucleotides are TGCAGTGCTAGAGATCTGCAGGGTAGCAATCAGCCCCAGCATTTT.

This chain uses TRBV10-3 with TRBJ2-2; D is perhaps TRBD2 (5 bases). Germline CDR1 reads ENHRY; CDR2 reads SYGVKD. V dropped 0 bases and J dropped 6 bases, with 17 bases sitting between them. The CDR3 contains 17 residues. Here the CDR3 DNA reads TGTGCCATCAGTGAGTCGTTGCGCGGAGGAGGAGCCGGGGAGCTGTTTTTT. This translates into CAISESLRGGGAGELFF.

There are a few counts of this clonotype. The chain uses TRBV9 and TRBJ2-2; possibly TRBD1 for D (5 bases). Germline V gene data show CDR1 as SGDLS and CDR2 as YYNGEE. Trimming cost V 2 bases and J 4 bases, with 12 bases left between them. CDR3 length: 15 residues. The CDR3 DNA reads TGTGCCAGCAGCGTGGGTGGGGCTAGCACCGGGGAGCTGTTTTTT. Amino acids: CASSVGGASTGELFF.

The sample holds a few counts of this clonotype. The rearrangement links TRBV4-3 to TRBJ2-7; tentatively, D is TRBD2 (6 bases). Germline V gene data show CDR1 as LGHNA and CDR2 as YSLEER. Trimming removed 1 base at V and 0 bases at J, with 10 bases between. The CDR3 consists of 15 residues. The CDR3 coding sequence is TGCGCCAGCAGCCAAGTCGGAGGGAGCTCCTACGAGCAGTACTTC. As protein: CASSQVGGSSYEQYF.

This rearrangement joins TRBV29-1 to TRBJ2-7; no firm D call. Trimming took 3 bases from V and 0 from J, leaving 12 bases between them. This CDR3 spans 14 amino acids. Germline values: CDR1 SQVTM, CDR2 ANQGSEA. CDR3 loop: CSVEGSGVSYEQYF. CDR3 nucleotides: TGCAGCGTTGAGGGCAGTGGAGTCTCCTACGAGCAGTACTTC.

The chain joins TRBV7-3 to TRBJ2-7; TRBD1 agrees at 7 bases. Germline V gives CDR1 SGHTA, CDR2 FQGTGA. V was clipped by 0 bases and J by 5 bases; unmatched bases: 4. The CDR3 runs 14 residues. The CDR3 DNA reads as TGTGCCAGCAGCTTAACGGACGACAGGGACGAGCAGTACTTC. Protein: CASSLTDDRDEQYF.

The chain's CDR3 is CASSLWAGDSYNEQFF. CDR3 nucleotide sequence: TGTGCCAGCAGCTTATGGGCGGGCGACTCCTACAATGAGCAGTTCTTC. V is TRBV11-1 and J is TRBJ2-1; maybe TRBD2 (5 bases). There are 16 residues in the CDR3. The V end was cut by 2 bases, the J end by 0 bases, with 11 bases between. The germline CDR1 and CDR2 sequences are SGHAT and FQDESV (reference sequence).

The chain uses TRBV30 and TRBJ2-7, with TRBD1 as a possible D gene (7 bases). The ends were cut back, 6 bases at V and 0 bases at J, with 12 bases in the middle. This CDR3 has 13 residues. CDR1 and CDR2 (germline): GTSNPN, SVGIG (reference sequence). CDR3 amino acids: CACDRDFSYEQYF. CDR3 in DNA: TGTGCCTGTGACAGGGACTTCTCCTACGAGCAGTACTTC.

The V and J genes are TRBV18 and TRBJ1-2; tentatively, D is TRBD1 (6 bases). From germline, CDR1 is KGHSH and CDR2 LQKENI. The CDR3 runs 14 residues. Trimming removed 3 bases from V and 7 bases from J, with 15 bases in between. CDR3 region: CASSPNGGAGGYTF. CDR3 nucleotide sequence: TGTGCCAGCTCACCCAATGGGGGGGCAGGTGGCTACACCTTC.

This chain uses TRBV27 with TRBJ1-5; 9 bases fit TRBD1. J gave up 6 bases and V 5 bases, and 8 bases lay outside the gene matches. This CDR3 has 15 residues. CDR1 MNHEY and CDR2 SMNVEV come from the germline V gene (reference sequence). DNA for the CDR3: TGTGCCAGCAGTGATGGGACAGGGAATAGTCAGCCCCAGCATTTT. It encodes CASSDGTGNSQPQHF.

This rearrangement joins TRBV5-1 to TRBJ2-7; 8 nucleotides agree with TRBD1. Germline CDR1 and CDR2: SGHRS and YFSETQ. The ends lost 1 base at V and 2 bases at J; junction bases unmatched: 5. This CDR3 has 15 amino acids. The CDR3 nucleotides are TGCGCCAGCAGCTTGCGGGCAGGGGGCCCCTACGAGCAGTACTTC. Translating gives CASSLRAGGPYEQYF.

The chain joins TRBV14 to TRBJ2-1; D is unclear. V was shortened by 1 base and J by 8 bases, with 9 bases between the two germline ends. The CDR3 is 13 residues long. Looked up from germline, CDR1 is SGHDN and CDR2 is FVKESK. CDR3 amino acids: CASSQGELDEQFF. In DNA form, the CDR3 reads TGTGCCAGCAGCCAAGGAGAACTGGATGAGCAGTTCTTC.

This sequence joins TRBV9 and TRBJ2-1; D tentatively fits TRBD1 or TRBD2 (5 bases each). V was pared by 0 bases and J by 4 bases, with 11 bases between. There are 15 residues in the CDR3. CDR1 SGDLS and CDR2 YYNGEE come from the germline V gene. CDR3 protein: CASSVERGPYNEQFF. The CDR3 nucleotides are TGTGCCAGCAGCGTAGAGAGGGGACCGTACAATGAGCAGTTCTTC.

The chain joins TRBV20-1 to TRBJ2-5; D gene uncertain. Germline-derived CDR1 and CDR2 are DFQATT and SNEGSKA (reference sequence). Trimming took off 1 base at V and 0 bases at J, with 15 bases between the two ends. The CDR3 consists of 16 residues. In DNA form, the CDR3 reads TGCAGTGCTAGAGCAGGTGGAAGAACGTACCAAGAGACCCAGTACTTC. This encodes CSARAGGRTYQETQYF.

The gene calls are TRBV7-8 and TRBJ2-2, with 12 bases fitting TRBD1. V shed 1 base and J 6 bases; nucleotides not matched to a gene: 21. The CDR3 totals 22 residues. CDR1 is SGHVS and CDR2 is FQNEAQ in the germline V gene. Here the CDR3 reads CASSLVLSHAGGTGGVPGELFF. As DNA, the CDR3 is TGTGCCAGCAGCTTAGTATTAAGTCACGCGGGGGGGACAGGGGGCGTCCCCGGGGAGCTGTTTTTT.

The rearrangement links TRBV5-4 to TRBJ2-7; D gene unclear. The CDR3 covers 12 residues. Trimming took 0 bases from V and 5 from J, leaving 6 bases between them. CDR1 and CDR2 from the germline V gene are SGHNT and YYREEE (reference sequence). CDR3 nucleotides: TGTGCCAGCAGCTTGGTGGCGGACGAGCAGTACTTC. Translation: CASSLVADEQYF.

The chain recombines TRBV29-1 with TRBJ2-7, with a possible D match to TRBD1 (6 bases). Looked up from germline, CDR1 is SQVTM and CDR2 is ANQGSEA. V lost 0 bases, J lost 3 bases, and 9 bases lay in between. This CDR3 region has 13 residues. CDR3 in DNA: TGCAGCGTTGAAGAGAACAGGGACTACGAGCAGTACTTC. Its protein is CSVEENRDYEQYF.